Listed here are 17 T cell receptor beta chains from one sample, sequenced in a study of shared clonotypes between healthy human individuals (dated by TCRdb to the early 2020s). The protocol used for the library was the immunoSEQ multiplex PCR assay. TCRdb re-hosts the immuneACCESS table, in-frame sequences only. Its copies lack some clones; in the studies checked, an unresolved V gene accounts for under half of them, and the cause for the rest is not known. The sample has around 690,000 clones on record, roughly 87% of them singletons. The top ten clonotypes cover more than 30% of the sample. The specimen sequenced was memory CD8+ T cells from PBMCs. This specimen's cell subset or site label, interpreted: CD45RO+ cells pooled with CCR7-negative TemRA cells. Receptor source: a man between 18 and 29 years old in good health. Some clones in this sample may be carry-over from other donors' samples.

DNA of the CDR3: TGTGCCAGCAGTTATTATTACAGGGTGGTCACCGGGGAGCTGTTTTTT. It codes for CASSYYYRVVTGELFF. The genes are TRBV6-6 and TRBJ2-2, with D tentatively TRBD1 (6 bases). CDR3 size: 16 residues. V gave up 3 bases and J gave up 4 bases, with 15 bases separating them. Germline-derived CDR1 and CDR2 are MNHNY and SVGAGI (reference sequence).

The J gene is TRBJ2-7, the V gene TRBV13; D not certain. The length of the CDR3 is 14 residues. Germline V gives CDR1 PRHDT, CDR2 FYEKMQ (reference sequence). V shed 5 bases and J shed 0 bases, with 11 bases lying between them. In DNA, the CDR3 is TGTGCCAGCAGCCTCCGGACCAACTCCTACGAGCAGTACTTC. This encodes CASSLRTNSYEQYF.

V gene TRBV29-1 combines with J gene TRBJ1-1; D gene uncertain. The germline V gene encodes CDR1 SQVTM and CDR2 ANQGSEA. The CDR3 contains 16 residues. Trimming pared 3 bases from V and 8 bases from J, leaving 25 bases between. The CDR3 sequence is CSVDGPGRVDWAEAFF. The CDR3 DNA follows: TGCAGCGTTGACGGCCCGGGCCGGGTCGATTGGGCGGAAGCTTTCTTT.

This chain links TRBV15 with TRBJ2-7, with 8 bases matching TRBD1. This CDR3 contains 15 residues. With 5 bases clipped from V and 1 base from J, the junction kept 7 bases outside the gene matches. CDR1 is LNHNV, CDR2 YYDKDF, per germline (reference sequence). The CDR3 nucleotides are TGTGCCACCAGCGGAGCGAGACAGGGGTCCTACGAGCAGTACTTC. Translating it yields CATSGARQGSYEQYF. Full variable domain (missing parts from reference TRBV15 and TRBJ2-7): DAMVIQNPRYQVTQFGKPVTLSCSQTLNHNVMYWYQQKSSQAPKLLFHYYDKDFNNEADTPDNFQSRRPNTSFCFLDIRSPGLGDTAMYLCATSGARQGSYEQYFGPGTRLTVT.

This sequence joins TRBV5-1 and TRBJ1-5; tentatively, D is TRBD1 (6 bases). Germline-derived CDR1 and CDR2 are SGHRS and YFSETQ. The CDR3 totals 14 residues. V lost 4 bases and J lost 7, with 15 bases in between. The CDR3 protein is CASSRSRGGQPQHF. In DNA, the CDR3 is TGCGCCAGCAGCCGGAGCAGGGGCGGACAGCCCCAGCATTTT.

The CDR3 DNA reads as TGTGCCACGACCCCAAGGCAGGGTGGTTCCTACGAGCAGTACTTC. It is translated as CATTPRQGGSYEQYF. The rearrangement joins TRBV6-1 to TRBJ2-7, with D perhaps TRBD1 (5 bases). The CDR3 runs to 15 residues. Deletions cut 10 bases from V and 1 base from J, with 20 bases between. Germline lookup yields CDR1 MNHNS and CDR2 SASEGT.

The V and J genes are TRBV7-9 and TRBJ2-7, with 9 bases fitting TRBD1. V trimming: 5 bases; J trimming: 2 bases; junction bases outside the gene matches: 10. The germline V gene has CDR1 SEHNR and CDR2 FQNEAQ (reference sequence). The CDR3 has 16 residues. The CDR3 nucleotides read TGTGCCAGCAGCACCAGCGACAGGGGGAATCCCTACGAGCAGTACTTC. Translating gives CASSTSDRGNPYEQYF.

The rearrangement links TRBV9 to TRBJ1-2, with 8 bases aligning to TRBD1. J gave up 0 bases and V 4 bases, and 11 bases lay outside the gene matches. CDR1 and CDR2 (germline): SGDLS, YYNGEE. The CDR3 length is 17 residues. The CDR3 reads CASSPPPGQGANYGYTF. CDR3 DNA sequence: TGTGCCAGCAGCCCACCCCCTGGACAGGGTGCTAACTATGGCTACACCTTC.

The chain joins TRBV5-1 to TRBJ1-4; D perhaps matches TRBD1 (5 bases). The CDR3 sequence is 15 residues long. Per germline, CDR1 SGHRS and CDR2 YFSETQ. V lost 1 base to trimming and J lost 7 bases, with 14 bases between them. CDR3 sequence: CASSLWPGRAEKLFF. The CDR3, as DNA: TGCGCCAGCAGCTTGTGGCCGGGACGGGCTGAAAAACTGTTTTTT.

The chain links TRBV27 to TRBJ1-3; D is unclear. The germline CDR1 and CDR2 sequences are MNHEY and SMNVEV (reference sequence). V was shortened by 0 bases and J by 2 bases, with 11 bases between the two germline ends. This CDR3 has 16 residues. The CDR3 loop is CASSLSASQTGNTIYF. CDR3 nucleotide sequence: TGTGCCAGCAGTTTATCCGCGTCTCAAACTGGAAACACCATATATTTT.

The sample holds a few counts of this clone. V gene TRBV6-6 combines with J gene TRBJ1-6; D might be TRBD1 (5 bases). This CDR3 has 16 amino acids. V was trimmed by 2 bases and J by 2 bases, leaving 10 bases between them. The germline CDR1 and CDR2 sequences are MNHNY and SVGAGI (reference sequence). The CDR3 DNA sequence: TGTGCCAGCAGTTACATGGGGGGGACCTATAATTCACCCCTCCACTTT. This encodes CASSYMGGTYNSPLHF.

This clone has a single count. The DNA for the CDR3 is TGTGCCATCATGCAGGACCCGAACACCGGGGAGCTGTTTTTT. Residues: CAIMQDPNTGELFF. The rearrangement links TRBV10-3 to TRBJ2-2, with unresolved D. Germline values: CDR1 ENHRY, CDR2 SYGVKD. The V end was cut by 7 bases, the J end by 0 bases, with 9 bases between. This CDR3 is 14 amino acids long.

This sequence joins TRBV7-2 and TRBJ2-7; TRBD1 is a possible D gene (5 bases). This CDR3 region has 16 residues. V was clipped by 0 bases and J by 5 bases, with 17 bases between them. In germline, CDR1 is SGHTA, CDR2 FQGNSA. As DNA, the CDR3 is TGTGCCAGCAGCTTAGCCACCCCGGCAGGGTCCAACGAGCAGTACTTC. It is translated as CASSLATPAGSNEQYF.

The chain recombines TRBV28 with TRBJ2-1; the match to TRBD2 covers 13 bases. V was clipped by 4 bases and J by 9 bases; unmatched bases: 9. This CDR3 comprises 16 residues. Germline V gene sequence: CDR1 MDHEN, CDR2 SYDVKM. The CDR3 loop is CASSWVRGLAGCEQFF. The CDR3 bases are TGTGCCAGCAGTTGGGTCCGGGGACTAGCGGGATGTGAGCAGTTCTTC.

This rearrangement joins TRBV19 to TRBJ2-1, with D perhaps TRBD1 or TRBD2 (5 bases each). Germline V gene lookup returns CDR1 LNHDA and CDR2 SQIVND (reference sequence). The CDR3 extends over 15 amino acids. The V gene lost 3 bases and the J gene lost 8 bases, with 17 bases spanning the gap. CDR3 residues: CASSIRDRPADEQFF. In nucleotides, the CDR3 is TGTGCCAGTAGTATCCGGGACCGACCCGCCGATGAGCAGTTCTTC.

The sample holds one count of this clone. DNA for the CDR3: TGTGCCAGCAGGCCTCCGGGACAGGGAGGGACTGAAGCTTTCTTT. Translated, it gives CASRPPGQGGTEAFF. The chain links TRBV6-5 to TRBJ1-1, with 9 bases lining up with TRBD1. The CDR3 covers 15 residues. Germline values: CDR1 MNHEY, CDR2 SVGAGI. V gave up 6 bases and J gave up 5 bases; unmatched junction bases: 10.

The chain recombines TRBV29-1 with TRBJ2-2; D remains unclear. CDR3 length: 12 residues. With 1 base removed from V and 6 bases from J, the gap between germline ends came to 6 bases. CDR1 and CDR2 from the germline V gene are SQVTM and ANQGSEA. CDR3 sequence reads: CSVEGWAGELFF. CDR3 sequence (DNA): TGCAGCGTTGAAGGGTGGGCCGGGGAGCTGTTTTTT.